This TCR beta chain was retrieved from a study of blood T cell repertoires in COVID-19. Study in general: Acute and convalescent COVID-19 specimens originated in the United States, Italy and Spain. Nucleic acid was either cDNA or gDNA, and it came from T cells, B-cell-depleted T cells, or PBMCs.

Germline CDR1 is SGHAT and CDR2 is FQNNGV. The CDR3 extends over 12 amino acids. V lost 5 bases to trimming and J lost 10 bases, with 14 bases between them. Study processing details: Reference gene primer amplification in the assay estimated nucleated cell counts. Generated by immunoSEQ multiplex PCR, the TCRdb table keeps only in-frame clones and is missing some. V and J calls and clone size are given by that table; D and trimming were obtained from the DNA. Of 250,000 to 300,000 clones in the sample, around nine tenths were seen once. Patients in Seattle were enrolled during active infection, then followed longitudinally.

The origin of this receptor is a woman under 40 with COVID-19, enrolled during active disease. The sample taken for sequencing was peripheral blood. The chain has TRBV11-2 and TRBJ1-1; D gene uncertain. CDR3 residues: CASSRPQVGAFF. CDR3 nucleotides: TGTGCCAGCAGCCGTCCGCAGGTTGGAGCTTTCTTT.